The 16 T cell receptor beta chains below come from one sample, sequenced in a study of beta chain features in type 1 diabetes. Expressed TCRB transcripts were sequenced after all isolated RNA was converted to cDNA. Measured with immunoSEQ multiplex PCR; TCRdb has only the in-frame clones, and not every one. The repertoire holds roughly 350,000 clones, with 9.5% to 11% as singletons. Sequencing used naive CD4+ T cells from blood. These receptors all come from a woman aged 25-40 years in good health.

The chain joins TRBV7-9 to TRBJ1-4; TRBD1 matches at 10 bases. The CDR3 runs 17 residues. The J segment lost 0 bases and the V segment lost 4 bases, leaving 5 bases of the junction unmatched. CDR1 and CDR2 from the germline V gene are SEHNR and FQNEAQ (reference sequence). CDR3 protein: CASSSRDRGTTNEKLFF. CDR3 nucleotides: TGTGCCAGCAGCTCCCGGGACAGGGGAACAACTAATGAAAAACTGTTTTTT.

CDR3 in amino acids: CASSQGQGATDTQYF. CDR3 in DNA: TGTGCCAGCAGCCAAGGACAGGGGGCAACAGATACGCAGTATTTT. V and J are TRBV11-3 and TRBJ2-3; 11 bases are shared with TRBD1. Germline lookup yields CDR1 SGHNT and CDR2 YENEEA. This CDR3 is built from 15 residues. Germline trimming cut 5 bases from V and 3 bases from J; bases unmatched to any gene: 4. Drawing the rest from reference TRBV11-3 and TRBJ2-3, the complete variable domain is EAGVVQSPRYKIIEKKQPVAFWCNPISGHNTLYWYLQNLGQGPELLIRYENEEAVDDSQLPKDRFSAERLKGVDSTLKIQPAELGDSAVYLCASSQGQGATDTQYFGPGTRLTVL.

The table lists this clone with a few counts. The V and J genes are TRBV28 and TRBJ2-7, with TRBD2 as a possible D gene (5 bases). The CDR3 runs 16 residues. Trimming took 4 bases from V and 0 from J, leaving 16 bases between them. Germline CDR1 reads MDHEN; CDR2 reads SYDVKM. Written as DNA, the CDR3 is TGTGCCAGCAGTTCTCCTGGACTTGCAAGCTCCTACGAGCAGTACTTC. The encoded protein is CASSSPGLASSYEQYF.

V usage is TRBV4-1 and J usage is TRBJ2-1; the match to TRBD1 covers 7 bases. Trimming took 4 bases from V and 7 from J; bases not matched to a gene: 16. CDR1 is MGHRA and CDR2 is YSYEKL in the germline V gene. The CDR3 length is 17 residues. The CDR3 here is CASSRRPGDRKDNEQFF. CDR3 sequence (DNA): TGCGCCAGCAGCCGCCGGCCAGGGGACAGAAAGGATAATGAGCAGTTCTTC.

This rearrangement joins TRBV5-6 to TRBJ1-5, with D perhaps TRBD1 (5 bases). V gave up 4 bases and J gave up 1 base, with 9 bases separating them. Germline-derived CDR1 and CDR2 are SGHDT and YYEEEE. The CDR3 totals 14 residues. In nucleotides, the CDR3 is TGTGCCAGCAGCCAGGGTTGGAGCAATCAGCCCCAGCATTTT. Its protein is CASSQGWSNQPQHF.

This clone has a handful of counts. CDR3 DNA sequence: TGTGCCAGCAGTTTGGGGCTAGCGGGCGATACGCAGTATTTT. Translation: CASSLGLAGDTQYF. The J gene is TRBJ2-3, the V gene TRBV28, with TRBD2 matching over 8 bases. The V and J ends lost 3 bases and 6 bases, in that order; junction bases with no gene match: 5. CDR3 length: 14 residues. CDR1 and CDR2 from the germline V gene are MDHEN and SYDVKM.

CDR3 sequence reads: CASSPGQDPGYTF. The CDR3 bases are TGTGCCAGCAGCCCTGGACAGGACCCTGGCTACACCTTC. This rearrangement joins TRBV7-2 to TRBJ1-2; 7 bases are shared with TRBD1. The V gene end was trimmed by 5 bases and the J gene end by 7 bases; junction bases not matched to a gene: 7. The CDR3 contains 13 residues. From germline, CDR1 is SGHTA and CDR2 FQGNSA. Supplemented by reference TRBV7-2 and TRBJ1-2, the full variable domain reads GAGVSQSPSNKVTEKGKDVELRCDPISGHTALYWYRQSLGQGLEFLIYFQGNSAPDKSGLPSDRFSAERTGGSVSTLTIQRTQQEDSAVYLCASSPGQDPGYTFGSGTRLTVV.

DNA for the CDR3: TGTGCCAGCAGCCTCGGTCCTGGGACAGCCTACGAGCAGTACTTC. Residues: CASSLGPGTAYEQYF. The chain couples TRBV9 to TRBJ2-7; 7 bases are shared with TRBD1. The CDR3 is made up of 15 amino acids. Trimming took 4 bases from V and 2 from J; bases not matched to a gene: 9. Germline loops: CDR1 SGDLS, CDR2 YYNGEE.

This clone was counted between two and nine times. V is TRBV11-2 and J is TRBJ2-7; D is unresolved. Germline V CDR1 and CDR2: SGHAT, FQNNGV. V lost 5 bases to trimming and J lost 7 bases, with 15 bases between them. The CDR3 has 13 residues. CDR3 sequence (DNA): TGTGCCAGCAGCATCCGTGTAGTCGGGGAGCAGTACTTC. Translating it yields CASSIRVVGEQYF.

This clone was observed a single time. V and J are TRBV4-1 and TRBJ2-4; tentatively, D is TRBD2 (6 bases). The CDR3 consists of 18 residues. The V and J ends lost 1 base and 0 bases respectively, with 16 bases between them. Germline values: CDR1 MGHRA, CDR2 YSYEKL. The CDR3 protein is CASSQVGLPPLAKNIQYF. The CDR3 DNA reads as TGCGCCAGCAGCCAAGTGGGACTGCCTCCCCTAGCCAAAAACATTCAGTACTTC.

The chain uses TRBV4-2 and TRBJ1-3; D gene uncertain. Germline values: CDR1 LGHNA, CDR2 YNFKEQ. CDR3 length: 15 amino acids. The ends were cut back, 1 base at V and 1 base at J, with 8 bases in the middle. The CDR3 spells CASSQVRGSGNTIYF. DNA for the CDR3: TGTGCCAGCAGCCAAGTTCGCGGTTCTGGAAACACCATATATTTT.

This clone was seen a few times. The rearrangement links TRBV5-4 to TRBJ2-1; D perhaps matches TRBD1 (5 bases). Looked up from germline, CDR1 is SGHNT and CDR2 is YYREEE (reference sequence). CDR3 length: 15 amino acids. Trimming took off 0 bases at V and 7 bases at J, with 14 bases between the two ends. The CDR3 sequence is CASSLGQGRGNEQFF. DNA of the CDR3: TGTGCCAGCAGCTTGGGGCAGGGCCGTGGGAATGAGCAGTTCTTC.

The rearrangement links TRBV4-3 to TRBJ2-1, with 9 bases lining up with TRBD1. The CDR3 consists of 14 residues. V gave up 5 bases and J gave up 7 bases; unmatched junction bases: 6. Germline CDR1 reads LGHNA; CDR2 reads YSLEER. Here the CDR3 DNA reads TGCGCCAGCAGCACCCGGGACAGGGAAAATGAGCAGTTCTTC. The encoded protein is CASSTRDRENEQFF.

This chain links TRBV6-6 with TRBJ2-3, with a possible D match to TRBD2 (6 bases). The germline V gene has CDR1 MNHNY and CDR2 SVGAGI (reference sequence). Trimming took 6 bases from V and 5 from J, leaving 18 bases between them. The CDR3 length is 15 residues. The CDR3 DNA reads as TGTGCCAGCAGAGGGGAGGCGGGCGAACGAGATACGCAGTATTTT. Protein product: CASRGEAGERDTQYF.

The rearrangement joins TRBV11-2 to TRBJ2-7; weak D call: TRBD2 (5 bases). Germline lookup yields CDR1 SGHAT and CDR2 FQNNGV. The CDR3 is 15 residues long. V dropped 5 bases and J dropped 3 bases, with 17 bases sitting between them. CDR3 sequence (DNA): TGTGCCAGCAGCCCTGACTATAGCGACGGCTACGAGCAGTACTTC. Amino acids: CASSPDYSDGYEQYF.

This clone was counted a few times. The chain uses TRBV12-5 and TRBJ2-5; possibly TRBD1 for D (6 bases). Trimming took off 2 bases at V and 1 base at J, with 11 bases between the two ends. CDR3 size: 15 residues. Germline assignment: CDR1 LGHNT and CDR2 FRNRAP. The chain's CDR3 is CASGLLEQGQETQYF. The CDR3 nucleotides are TGTGCTAGTGGTTTGCTAGAACAGGGCCAAGAGACCCAGTACTTC.